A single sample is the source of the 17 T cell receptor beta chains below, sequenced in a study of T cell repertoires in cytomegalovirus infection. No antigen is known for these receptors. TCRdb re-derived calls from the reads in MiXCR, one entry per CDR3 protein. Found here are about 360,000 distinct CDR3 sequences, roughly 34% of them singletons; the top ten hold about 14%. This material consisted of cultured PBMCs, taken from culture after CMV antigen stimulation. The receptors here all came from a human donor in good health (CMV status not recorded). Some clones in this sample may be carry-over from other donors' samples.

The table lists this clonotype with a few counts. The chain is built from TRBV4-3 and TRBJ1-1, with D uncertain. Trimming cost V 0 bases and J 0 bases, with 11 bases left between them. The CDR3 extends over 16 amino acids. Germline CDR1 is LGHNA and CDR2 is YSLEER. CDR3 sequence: CASSQDLVQMNTEAFF. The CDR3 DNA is TGCGCCAGCAGCCAAGATTTGGTTCAGATGAACACTGAAGCTTTCTTT.

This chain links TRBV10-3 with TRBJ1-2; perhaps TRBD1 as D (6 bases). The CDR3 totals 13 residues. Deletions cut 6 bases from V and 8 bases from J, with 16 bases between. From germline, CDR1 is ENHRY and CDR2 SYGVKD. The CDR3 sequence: CAIREKQGGGYTF. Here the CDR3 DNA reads TGTGCCATCAGGGAGAAACAGGGAGGCGGCTACACCTTC.

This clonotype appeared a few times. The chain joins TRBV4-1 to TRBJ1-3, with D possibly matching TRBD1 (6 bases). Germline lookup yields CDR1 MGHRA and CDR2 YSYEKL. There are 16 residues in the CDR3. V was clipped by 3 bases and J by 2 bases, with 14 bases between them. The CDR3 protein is CASSHTNGGTGNTIYF. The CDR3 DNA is TGCGCCAGCAGCCACACAAACGGGGGCACTGGAAACACCATATATTTT.

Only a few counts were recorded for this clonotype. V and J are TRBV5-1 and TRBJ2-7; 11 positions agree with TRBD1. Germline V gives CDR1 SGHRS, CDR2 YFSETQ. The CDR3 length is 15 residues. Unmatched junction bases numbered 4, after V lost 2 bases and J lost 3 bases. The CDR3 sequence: CASSFPGQGVYEQYF. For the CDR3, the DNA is TGCGCCAGCAGCTTCCCGGGACAGGGGGTCTACGAGCAGTACTTC. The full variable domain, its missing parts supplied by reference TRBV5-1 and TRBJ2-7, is KAGVTQTPRYLIKTRGQQVTLSCSPISGHRSVSWYQQTPGQGLQFLFEYFSETQRNKGNFPGRFSGRQFSNSRSEMNVSTLELGDSALYLCASSFPGQGVYEQYFGPGTRLTVT.

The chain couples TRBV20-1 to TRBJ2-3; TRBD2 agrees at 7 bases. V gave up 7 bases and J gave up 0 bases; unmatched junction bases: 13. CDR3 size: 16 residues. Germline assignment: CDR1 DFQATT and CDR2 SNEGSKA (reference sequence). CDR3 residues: CSVLGGSPGSTDTQYF. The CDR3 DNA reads TGCAGTGTTCTCGGGGGGTCTCCTGGAAGCACAGATACGCAGTATTTT.

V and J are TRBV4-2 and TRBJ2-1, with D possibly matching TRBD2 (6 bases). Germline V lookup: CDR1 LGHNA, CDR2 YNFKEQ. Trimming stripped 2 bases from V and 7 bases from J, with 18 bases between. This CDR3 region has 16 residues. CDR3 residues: CASSQSGTSATNEQFF. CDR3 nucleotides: TGTGCCAGCAGCCAATCCGGGACTTCCGCCACTAATGAGCAGTTCTTC.

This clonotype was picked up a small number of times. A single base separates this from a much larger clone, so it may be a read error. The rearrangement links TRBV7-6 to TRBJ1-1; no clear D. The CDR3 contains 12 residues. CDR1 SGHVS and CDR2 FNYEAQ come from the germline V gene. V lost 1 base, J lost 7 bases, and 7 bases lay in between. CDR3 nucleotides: TGTGCCAGCAGCTTAGTCGGCAATGAAGCTTTCTTT. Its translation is CASSLVGNEAFF.

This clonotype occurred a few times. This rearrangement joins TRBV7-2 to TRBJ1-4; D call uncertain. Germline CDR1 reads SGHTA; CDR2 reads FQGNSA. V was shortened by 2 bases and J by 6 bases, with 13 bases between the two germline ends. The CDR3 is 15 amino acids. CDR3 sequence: CASSLNPGNDEKLFF. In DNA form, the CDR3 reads TGTGCCAGCAGCTTAAACCCGGGAAACGATGAAAAACTGTTTTTT. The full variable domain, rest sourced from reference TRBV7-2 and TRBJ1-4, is GAGVSQSPSNKVTEKGKDVELRCDPISGHTALYWYRQSLGQGLEFLIYFQGNSAPDKSGLPSDRFSAERTGGSVSTLTIQRTQQEDSAVYLCASSLNPGNDEKLFFGSGTQLSVL.

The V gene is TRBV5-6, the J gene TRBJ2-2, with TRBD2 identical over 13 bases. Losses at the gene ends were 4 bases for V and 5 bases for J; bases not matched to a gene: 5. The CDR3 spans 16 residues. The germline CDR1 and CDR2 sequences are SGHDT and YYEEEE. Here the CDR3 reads CASSRTSGRRTGELFF. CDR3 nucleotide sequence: TGTGCCAGCAGCAGGACTAGCGGGAGACGGACCGGGGAGCTGTTTTTT.

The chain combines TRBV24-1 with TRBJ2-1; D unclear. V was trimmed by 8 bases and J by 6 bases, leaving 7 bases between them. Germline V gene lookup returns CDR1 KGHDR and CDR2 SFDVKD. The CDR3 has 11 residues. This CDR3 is CATMGINEQFF. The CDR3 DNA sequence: TGTGCCACCATGGGGATCAATGAGCAGTTCTTC.

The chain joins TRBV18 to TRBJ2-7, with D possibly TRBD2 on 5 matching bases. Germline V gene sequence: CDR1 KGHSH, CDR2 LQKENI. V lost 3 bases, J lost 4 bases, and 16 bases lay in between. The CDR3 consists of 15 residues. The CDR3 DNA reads TGTGCCAGCTCACCCCCACCGATAGCGCCTTACGAGCAGTACTTC. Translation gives CASSPPPIAPYEQYF.

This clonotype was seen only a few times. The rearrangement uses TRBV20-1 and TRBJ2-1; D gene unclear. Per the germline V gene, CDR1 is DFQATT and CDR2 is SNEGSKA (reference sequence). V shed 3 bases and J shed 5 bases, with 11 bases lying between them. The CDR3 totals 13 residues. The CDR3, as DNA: TGCAGTGCTAGTAAGGACCGCCACAATGAGCAGTTCTTC. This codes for CSASKDRHNEQFF.

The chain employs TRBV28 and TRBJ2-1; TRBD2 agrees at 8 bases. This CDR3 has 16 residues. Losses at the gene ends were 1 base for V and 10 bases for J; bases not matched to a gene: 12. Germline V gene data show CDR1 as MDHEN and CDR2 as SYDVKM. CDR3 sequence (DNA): TGTGCCAGCAGTTTATCACTTAGGAGGCGGGAGGACGAGCAGTTCTTC. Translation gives CASSLSLRRREDEQFF.

The CDR3 is CASSGPRGRNTGELFF. DNA for the CDR3: TGTGCCAGCAGTGGACCGCGTGGAAGGAACACCGGGGAGCTGTTTTTT. The V call is TRBV12-3 or TRBV12-4, the J call TRBJ2-2, with D unclear. CDR3 size: 16 residues. With 5 bases removed from V and 1 base from J, the gap between germline ends came to 14 bases.

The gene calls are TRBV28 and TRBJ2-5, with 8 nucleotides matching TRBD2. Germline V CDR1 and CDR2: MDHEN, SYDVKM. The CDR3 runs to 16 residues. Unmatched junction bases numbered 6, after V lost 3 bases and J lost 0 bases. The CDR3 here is CASSLGSGSNQETQYF. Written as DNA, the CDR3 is TGTGCCAGCAGTTTGGGAAGCGGGAGTAACCAAGAGACCCAGTACTTC.

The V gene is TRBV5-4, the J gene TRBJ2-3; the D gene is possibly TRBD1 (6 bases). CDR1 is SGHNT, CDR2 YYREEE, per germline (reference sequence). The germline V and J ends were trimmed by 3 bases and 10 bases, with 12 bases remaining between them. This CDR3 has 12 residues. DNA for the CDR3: TGTGCCAGCAGCTCGGACAGTATGGCGCAGTATTTT. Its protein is CASSSDSMAQYF.

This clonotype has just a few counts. The CDR3 spells CASSQLGQTNTEAFF. CDR3 sequence (DNA): TGCGCCAGCAGCCAACTGGGACAGACGAACACTGAAGCTTTCTTT. This chain links TRBV4-1 with TRBJ1-1; TRBD1 matches 7 bases. J was trimmed by 1 base and V by 2 bases; bases with no gene match: 4. The germline V gene has CDR1 MGHRA and CDR2 YSYEKL. CDR3 length: 15 amino acids.